These T cell receptor beta chains were read from a single sample in a study of regulatory T cells in long-lasting Graves disease. TCRdb analysed the multiplex PCR reads with MiXCR anew, one entry per CDR3 protein. The sample has 350,000 to 550,000 distinct CDR3 sequences; 15% are singletons. A further study also used this sample, focusing on T cells in Graves' hyperthyroidism and ophthalmopathy.

The sequenced sample was peripheral blood mononuclear cells (PBMCs), obtained at new diagnosis, from a patient treated with antithyroid drugs. Source of these receptors: a woman aged 25 to 39 with Graves disease. The conserved cysteine and the conserved F or W are not part of the CDR3 here. A D gene is named only where the DNA matches it firmly.

TRBD1 | TRBJ1-1 | TRBV2 | ASSRRGMNTEAF
. | TRBJ2-3 | TRBV24-1 | ATSGTEHGWAQY
. | TRBJ1-1 | TRBV11-2 | ASSWGRTEAF
. | TRBJ1-5 | TRBV20-1 | SASHGGGRRNQPQH
TRBD1 | TRBJ2-3 | TRBV20-1 | SARGGMGQGTDTQY
. | TRBJ1-5 | TRBV10-3 | AISDPRGGDNQPQH
. | TRBJ2-7 | TRBV3-1 | ASSQGPRDSVY
. | TRBJ2-7 | TRBV5-1 | ASSLSAAGVGDEQY
. | TRBJ1-4 | TRBV10-3 | AISESTGAANEKLF
TRBD2 | TRBJ2-1 | TRBV7-6 | ASSHGLASYNEQF
TRBD2 | TRBJ2-5 | TRBV19 | AGSMTSGSMGATQY
. | TRBJ2-1 | TRBV2 | ASSRTPHNEQF
TRBD1 | TRBJ2-3 | TRBV4-1 | ASSQPTGGTDTQY
TRBD2 | TRBJ2-7 | TRBV7-2 | ASSLQPPSGLAYEQY
. | TRBJ2-1 | TRBV7-2 | ASSLDASNEQF
. | TRBJ1-1 | TRBV29-1 | SVEEFRGAPEAF
. | TRBJ2-7 | TRBV18 | ASSDGGEQY
TRBD2 | TRBJ2-7 | TRBV29-1 | SVKPAGGRREQY
. | TRBJ1-2 | TRBV18 | ASSPRRGETDGYT
TRBD1 | TRBJ1-2 | TRBV3-1 | ASSQEGTGNLNYGYT
TRBD2 | TRBJ2-2 | TRBV6-2/TRBV6-3 | ASSDVGAAGSTGELF
TRBD2 | TRBJ2-3 | TRBV27 | ASSLWAGVTPDTQY
. | TRBJ2-5 | TRBV28 | ASPETETQY
TRBD2 | TRBJ2-3 | TRBV12-3/TRBV12-4 | ASRRSSGRADTQY
TRBD1 | TRBJ1-2 | TRBV14 | ASSHKSGTGVAGYT
. | TRBJ1-4 | TRBV2 | ASSKGTSTANEKLF
TRBD2 | TRBJ2-3 | TRBV6-4 | AGSYYPAGTDTQY
. | TRBJ1-5 | TRBV20-1 | SARVPGRDSNQPQH
TRBD2 | TRBJ2-1 | TRBV29-1 | SVDLAGTYNEQF
. | TRBJ2-1 | TRBV12-3/TRBV12-4 | ASSPPPISYNEQF
. | TRBJ2-2 | TRBV28 | ASSSSGRVTGELF
. | TRBJ1-2 | TRBV27 | ASSLRLGPSYGYT
. | TRBJ2-7 | TRBV28 | ASSLSLGAFEQY
. | TRBJ1-5 | TRBV20-1 | SAREGWQPQH
. | TRBJ2-7 | TRBV19 | ASSIGTPYWDEQY
. | TRBJ2-7 | TRBV6-1 | ASSQLMRQY
TRBD2 | TRBJ2-2 | TRBV18 | ASSPLVAGETGELF
TRBD1 | TRBJ2-1 | TRBV3-1 | ASSLQGAEWAYNEQF
. | TRBJ1-5 | TRBV2 | ASSARGPDQPQH
. | TRBJ2-1 | TRBV7-2 | ASSLGNRGWSEQF
TRBD2 | TRBJ2-1 | TRBV2 | AIAGEREGTYNEQF
. | TRBJ2-1 | TRBV7-9 | ASSLRDDYNEQF
. | TRBJ2-3 | TRBV20-1 | SVEVPSGQSTDTQY
. | TRBJ2-1 | TRBV27 | ASSLLRGRNYNEQF
. | TRBJ2-1 | TRBV20-1 | SARVAPGNEQF
. | TRBJ1-3 | TRBV20-1 | GTTRGSGNTIY
. | TRBJ2-7 | TRBV6-5 | ASSYSSSYEQY